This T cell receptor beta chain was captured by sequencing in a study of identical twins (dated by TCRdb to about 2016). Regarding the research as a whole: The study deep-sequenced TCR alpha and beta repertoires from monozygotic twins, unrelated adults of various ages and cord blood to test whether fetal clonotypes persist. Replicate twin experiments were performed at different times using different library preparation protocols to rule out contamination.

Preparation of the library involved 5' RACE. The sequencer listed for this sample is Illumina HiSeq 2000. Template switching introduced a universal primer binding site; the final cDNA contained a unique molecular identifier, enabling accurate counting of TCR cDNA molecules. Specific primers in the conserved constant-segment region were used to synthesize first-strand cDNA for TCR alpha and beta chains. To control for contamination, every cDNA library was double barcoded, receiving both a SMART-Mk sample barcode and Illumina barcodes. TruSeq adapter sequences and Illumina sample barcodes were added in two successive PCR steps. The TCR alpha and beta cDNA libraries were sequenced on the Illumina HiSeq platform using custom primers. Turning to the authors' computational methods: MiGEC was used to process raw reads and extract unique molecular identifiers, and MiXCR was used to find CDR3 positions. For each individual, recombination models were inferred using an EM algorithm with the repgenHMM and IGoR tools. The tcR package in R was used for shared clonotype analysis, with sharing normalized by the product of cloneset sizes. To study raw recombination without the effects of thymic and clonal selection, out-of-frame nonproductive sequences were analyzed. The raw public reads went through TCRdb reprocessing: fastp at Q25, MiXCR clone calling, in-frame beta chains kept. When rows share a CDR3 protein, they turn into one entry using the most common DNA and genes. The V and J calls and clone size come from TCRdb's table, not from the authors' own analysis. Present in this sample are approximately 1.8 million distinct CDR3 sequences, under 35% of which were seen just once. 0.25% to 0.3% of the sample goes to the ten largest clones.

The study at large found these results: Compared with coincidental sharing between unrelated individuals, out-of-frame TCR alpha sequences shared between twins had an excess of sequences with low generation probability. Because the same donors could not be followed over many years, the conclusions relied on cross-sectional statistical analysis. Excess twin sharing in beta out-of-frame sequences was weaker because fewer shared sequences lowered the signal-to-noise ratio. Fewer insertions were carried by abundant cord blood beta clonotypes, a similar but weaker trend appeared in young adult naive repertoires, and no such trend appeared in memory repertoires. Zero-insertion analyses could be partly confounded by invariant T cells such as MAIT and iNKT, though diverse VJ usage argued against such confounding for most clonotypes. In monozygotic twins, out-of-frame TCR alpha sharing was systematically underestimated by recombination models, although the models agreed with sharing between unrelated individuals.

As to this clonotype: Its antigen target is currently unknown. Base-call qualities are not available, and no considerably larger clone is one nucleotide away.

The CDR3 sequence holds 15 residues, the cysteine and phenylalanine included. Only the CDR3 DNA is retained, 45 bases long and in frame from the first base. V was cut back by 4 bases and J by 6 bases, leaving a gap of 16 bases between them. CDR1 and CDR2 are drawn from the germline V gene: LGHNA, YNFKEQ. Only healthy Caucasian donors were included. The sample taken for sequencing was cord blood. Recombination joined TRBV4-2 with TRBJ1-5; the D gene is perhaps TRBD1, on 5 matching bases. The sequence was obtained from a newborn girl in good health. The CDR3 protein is CASSPGIRDGQPQHF. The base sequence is TGTGCCAGCAGCCCCGGGATCAGGGACGGTCAGCCCCAGCATTTT.